What follows are 12 T cell receptor beta chains derived from one specimen sequenced in a study of cytomegalovirus exposure and HLA in healthy donors. The PCR ran on 60 Vbeta and 13 Jbeta primers. Data came from immunoSEQ multiplex PCR; TCRdb stores just in-frame clones and leaves some out. Of approximately 68,000 clones in the sample, about 68% are singletons; the top ten hold around 7.3%. The source material was PBMCs. The receptor set was obtained from a woman aged 25 to 39 in good health and CMV-seropositive.

The rearrangement uses TRBV30 and TRBJ1-1; D might be TRBD1 (6 bases). Trimming stripped 8 bases from V and 1 base from J, with 17 bases between. Germline V gene lookup returns CDR1 GTSNPN and CDR2 SVGIG (reference sequence). The CDR3 spans 14 residues. The CDR3 sequence: CAGHRAAGNTEAFF. In DNA, the CDR3 is TGTGCCGGGCACAGGGCGGCGGGGAACACTGAAGCTTTCTTT.

The chain carries TRBV30 and TRBJ1-1; 7 bases fit TRBD1. V shed 0 bases and J 2 bases; nucleotides not matched to a gene: 0. The CDR3 has 13 residues. Germline values: CDR1 GTSNPN, CDR2 SVGIG (reference sequence). CDR3 sequence: CAWSVGGNTEAFF. CDR3 coding DNA: TGTGCCTGGAGTGTAGGGGGCAACACTGAAGCTTTCTTT.

This chain connects TRBV28 to TRBJ1-5, with D unclear. Trimming removed 3 bases from V and 3 bases from J, with 9 bases in between. Germline V gene data show CDR1 as MDHEN and CDR2 as SYDVKM. This CDR3 is built from 14 residues. The DNA for the CDR3 is TGTGCCAGCAGTTTGAGGAGCCTCAATCAGCCCCAGCATTTT. Protein: CASSLRSLNQPQHF.

The chain combines TRBV7-2 with TRBJ1-2; D remains ambiguous. With 4 bases removed from V and 8 bases from J, the gap between germline ends came to 14 bases. The CDR3 spans 13 residues. CDR1 is SGHTA and CDR2 is FQGNSA in the germline V gene. CDR3 nucleotides: TGTGCCAGCAGCTCGGCTCCGGGAGGCGGCTACACCTTC. This gives the protein CASSSAPGGGYTF.

The chain has TRBV7-2 and TRBJ1-1; D not certain. Germline assignment: CDR1 SGHTA and CDR2 FQGNSA. This CDR3 comprises 13 residues. Trimming left V 6 bases short and J 5 bases short, with 13 bases between. The CDR3 region has the DNA TGTGCCAGCAGGTCGGGGTCTTGGACTGAAGCTTTCTTT. Amino acid sequence: CASRSGSWTEAFF.

This clone was detected only once. The chain carries TRBV28 and TRBJ1-5, with 8 nucleotides matching TRBD1. Germline V gene data show CDR1 as MDHEN and CDR2 as SYDVKM. The CDR3 covers 16 residues. After removal of 4 bases from V and 1 base from J, the junction contained 6 bases not matched to a gene. The CDR3 reads CASSSGGLQSNQPQHF. For the CDR3, the DNA is TGTGCCAGCAGTTCAGGGGGCCTCCAGAGCAATCAGCCCCAGCATTTT.

The chain uses TRBV7-8 and TRBJ2-7; 9 nucleotides agree with TRBD2. CDR3 length equals 17 residues. From germline, CDR1 is SGHVS and CDR2 FQNEAQ. V lost 1 base to trimming and J lost 0 bases; unmatched junction nucleotides: 7. The CDR3 DNA reads as TGTGCCAGCAGCTTAGTATCGACGCGGGAGGGCTCCTACGAGCAGTACTTC. It translates to CASSLVSTREGSYEQYF.

The rearrangement links TRBV27 to TRBJ2-1, with TRBD2 matching 9 bases. Losses at the gene ends were 4 bases for V and 1 base for J; bases not matched to a gene: 5. Germline V lookup: CDR1 MNHEY, CDR2 SMNVEV (reference sequence). The CDR3 spans 16 residues. In DNA form, the CDR3 reads TGTGCCAGCAGTTCCATAGCGGGAGTATCCTACAATGAGCAGTTCTTC. This encodes CASSSIAGVSYNEQFF.

V is TRBV6-4 and J is TRBJ1-2; no definite D call. CDR3 length: 14 amino acids. Germline V gives CDR1 MRHNA, CDR2 SNTAGT. Trimming removed 1 base from V and 1 base from J, with 7 bases in between. The CDR3 coding sequence is TGTGCCAGCAGTGACTTTCGGGTTAACTATGGCTACACCTTC. It codes for CASSDFRVNYGYTF.

This chain links TRBV7-2 with TRBJ1-5; a weak D match, TRBD1 (5 bases). V was clipped by 3 bases and J by 6 bases, with 18 bases between them. The V gene's germline CDR1 is SGHTA and CDR2 FQGNSA. CDR3 length: 16 amino acids. CDR3 in amino acids: CASSFHRGPGGQPQHF. In DNA, the CDR3 is TGTGCCAGCAGCTTCCATAGGGGCCCGGGAGGTCAGCCCCAGCATTTT.

The chain has TRBV7-2 and TRBJ1-5; no clear D. Deletions cut 3 bases from V and 6 bases from J, with 15 bases between. Germline V gene sequence: CDR1 SGHTA, CDR2 FQGNSA. There are 15 residues in the CDR3. The CDR3 region is CASSLRSGVGQPQHF. The CDR3 bases are TGTGCCAGCAGCTTGCGCTCGGGTGTCGGTCAGCCCCAGCATTTT. Based on the CDR3 plus reference TRBV7-2 and TRBJ1-5, the full variable domain is GAGVSQSPSNKVTEKGKDVELRCDPISGHTALYWYRQSLGQGLEFLIYFQGNSAPDKSGLPSDRFSAERTGGSVSTLTIQRTQQEDSAVYLCASSLRSGVGQPQHFGDGTRLSIL.

To note about this clone: One junction end does not reproduce the germline sequence, and a read error may be involved. Other DNA sequences of this sample code for an identical CDR3. The V and J genes are TRBV15 and TRBJ2-7; 7 bases line up with TRBD1. Germline V gene data show CDR1 as LNHNV and CDR2 as YYDKDF (reference sequence). This CDR3 is 15 amino acids long. The CDR3 here is CATSRDRDRAYEQYF. In DNA form, the CDR3 reads TGTGCCACCAGCAGAGACCGGGACAGAGCCTACGAGCAGTACTTT.